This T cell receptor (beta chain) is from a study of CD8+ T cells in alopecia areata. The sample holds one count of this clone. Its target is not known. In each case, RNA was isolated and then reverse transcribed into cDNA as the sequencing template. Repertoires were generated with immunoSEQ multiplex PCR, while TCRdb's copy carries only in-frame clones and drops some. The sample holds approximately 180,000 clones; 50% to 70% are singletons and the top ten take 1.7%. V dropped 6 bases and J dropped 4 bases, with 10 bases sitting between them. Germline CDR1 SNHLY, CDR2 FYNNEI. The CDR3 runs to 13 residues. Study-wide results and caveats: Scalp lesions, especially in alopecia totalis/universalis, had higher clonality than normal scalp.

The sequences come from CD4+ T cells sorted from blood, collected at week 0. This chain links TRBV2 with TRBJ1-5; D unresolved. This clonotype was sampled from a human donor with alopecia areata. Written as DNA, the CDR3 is TGTGCCAGCAGAGCACAAGGGAATCAGCCCCAGCATTTT. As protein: CASRAQGNQPQHF.